The sequence of this TCR beta chain was determined in a study of regulatory T cells in long-lasting Graves disease. Study results and caveats: Thyroid tissue was not sampled; only peripheral blood was. Persistent disease preferred TRBV28, TRBJ1-2 and TRBJ2-5; new disease, TRBV20-1 and TRBJ2-1.

Time point defined: persistent/refractory GD, antithyroid drugs over 5 years with positive TRAb. Preparation of the TCR library used RNA extracted from PBMCs. Xi'an, China, was home to the endocrinology department that provided patients. Peripheral blood, at 8.5 to 9 milliliters, went into EDTA tubes. The CDR3 has 17 amino acids. Germline CDR1 and CDR2: WSHSY and SAAADI. The V segment lost 7 bases and the J segment 2 bases; nucleotides outside the gene matches: 16. Libraries of TCR beta came from iRepertoire HTBI primers plus Arm-PCR of CDR3 regions. From the multiplex PCR reads, TCRdb called clonotypes with MiXCR, one entry per CDR3 protein. The sample has more than 650,000 distinct CDR3 sequences, about 30% seen once. This clonotype was picked up a small number of times. Its antigen remains unknown.

The receptor was derived from a female donor with Graves disease. The sequencing here drew on peripheral blood mononuclear cells (PBMCs), taken when the disease was refractory, from a patient treated with antithyroid drugs. This chain connects TRBV10-2 to TRBJ2-7; 8 positions agree with TRBD1. The CDR3 coding sequence is TGCGCCAGCAAAACCCAAGGGGGACAGGTGACAACCTACGAGCAGTACTTC. Amino acid sequence: CASKTQGGQVTTYEQYF.